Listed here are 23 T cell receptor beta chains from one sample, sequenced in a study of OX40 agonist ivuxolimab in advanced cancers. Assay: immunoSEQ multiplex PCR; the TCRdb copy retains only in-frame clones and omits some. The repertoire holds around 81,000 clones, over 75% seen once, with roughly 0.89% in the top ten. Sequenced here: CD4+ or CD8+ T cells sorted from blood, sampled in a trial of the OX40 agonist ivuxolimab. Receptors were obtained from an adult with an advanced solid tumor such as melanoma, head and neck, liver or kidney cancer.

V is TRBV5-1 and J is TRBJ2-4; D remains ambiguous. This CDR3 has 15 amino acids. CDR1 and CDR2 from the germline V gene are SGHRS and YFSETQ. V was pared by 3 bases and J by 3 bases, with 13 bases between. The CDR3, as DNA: TGCGCCAGCAGCTCTCCAAGTTTTGGCAAAAACATTCAGTACTTC. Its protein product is CASSSPSFGKNIQYF.

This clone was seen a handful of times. This chain's CDR3 is CASSLFFLVGGLAGGSNTGELFF. The CDR3, as DNA: TGTGCCAGCAGTTTATTTTTTCTCGTTGGTGGACTAGCGGGAGGATCGAACACCGGGGAGCTGTTTTTT. The rearrangement uses TRBV27 and TRBJ2-2, with 14 bases fitting TRBD2. The germline gives CDR1 MNHEY, CDR2 SMNVEV (reference sequence). Germline trimming cut 1 base from V and 0 bases from J; bases unmatched to any gene: 16. The CDR3 is made up of 23 amino acids.

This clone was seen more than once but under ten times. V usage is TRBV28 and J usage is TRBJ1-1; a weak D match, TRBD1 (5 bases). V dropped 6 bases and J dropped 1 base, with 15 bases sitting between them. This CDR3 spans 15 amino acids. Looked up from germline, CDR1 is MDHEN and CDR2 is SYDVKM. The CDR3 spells CASSPIEQANTEAFF. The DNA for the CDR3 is TGTGCCAGCAGCCCTATTGAACAGGCGAACACTGAAGCTTTCTTT. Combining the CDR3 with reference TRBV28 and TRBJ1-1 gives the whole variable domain DVKVTQSSRYLVKRTGEKVFLECVQDMDHENMFWYRQDPGLGLRLIYFSYDVKMKEKGDIPEGYSVSREKKERFSLILESASTNQTSMYLCASSPIEQANTEAFFGQGTRLTVV.

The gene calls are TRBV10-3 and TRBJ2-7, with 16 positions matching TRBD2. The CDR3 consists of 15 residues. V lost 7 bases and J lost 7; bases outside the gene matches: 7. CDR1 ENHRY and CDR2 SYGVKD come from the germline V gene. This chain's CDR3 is CAIKPGLAGGEEQYF. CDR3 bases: TGTGCCATCAAGCCGGGACTAGCGGGAGGGGAGGAGCAGTACTTC.

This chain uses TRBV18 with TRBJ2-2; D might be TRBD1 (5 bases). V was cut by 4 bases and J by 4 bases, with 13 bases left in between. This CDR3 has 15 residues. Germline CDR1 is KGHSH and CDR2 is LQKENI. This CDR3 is CASSQRGRGTGELFF. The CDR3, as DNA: TGTGCCAGCTCACAAAGGGGAAGAGGCACCGGGGAGCTGTTTTTT.

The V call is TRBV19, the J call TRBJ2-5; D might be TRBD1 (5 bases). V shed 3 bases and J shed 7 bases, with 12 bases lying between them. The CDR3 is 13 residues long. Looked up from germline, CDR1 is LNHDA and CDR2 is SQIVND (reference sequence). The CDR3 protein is CASSMGQSGTQYF. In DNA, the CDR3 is TGTGCCAGTAGTATGGGGCAGTCCGGGACCCAGTACTTC.

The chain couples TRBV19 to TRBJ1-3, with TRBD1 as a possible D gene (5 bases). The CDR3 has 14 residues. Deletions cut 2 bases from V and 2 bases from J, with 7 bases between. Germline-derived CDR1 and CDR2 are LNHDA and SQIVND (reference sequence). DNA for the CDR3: TGTGCCAGTAGTATAACAGGCACTGGAAACACCATATATTTT. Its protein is CASSITGTGNTIYF.

The CDR3: CASRVGRIYGYTF. The CDR3 DNA sequence: TGTGCCAGCAGAGTTGGACGGATCTATGGCTACACCTTC. The gene calls are TRBV28 and TRBJ1-2; no clear D gene. The V end was cut by 6 bases, the J end by 4 bases, with 12 bases between. CDR1 and CDR2 (germline): MDHEN, SYDVKM. CDR3 length equals 13 residues.

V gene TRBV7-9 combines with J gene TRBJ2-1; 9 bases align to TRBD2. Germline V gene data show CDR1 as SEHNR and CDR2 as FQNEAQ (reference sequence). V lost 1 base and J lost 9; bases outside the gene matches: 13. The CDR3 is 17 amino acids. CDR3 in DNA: TGTGCCAGCAGCTTAGGTTATGCGGGAGGGCCGGGCGGTGAGCAGTTCTTC. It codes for CASSLGYAGGPGGEQFF. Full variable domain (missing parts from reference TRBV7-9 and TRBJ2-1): DTGVSQNPRHKITKRGQNVTFRCDPISEHNRLYWYRQTLGQGPEFLTYFQNEAQLEKSRLLSDRFSAERPKGSFSTLEIQRTEQGDSAMYLCASSLGYAGGPGGEQFFGPGTRLTVL.

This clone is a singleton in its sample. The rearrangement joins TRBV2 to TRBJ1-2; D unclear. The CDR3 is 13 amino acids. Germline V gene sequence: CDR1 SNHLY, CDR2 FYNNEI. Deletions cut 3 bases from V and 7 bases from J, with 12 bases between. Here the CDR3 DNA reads TGTGCCAGCAGTGACTTACCAGATGGTGGCTACACCTTC. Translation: CASSDLPDGGYTF. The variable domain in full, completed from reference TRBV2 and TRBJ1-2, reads EPEVTQTPSHQVTQMGQEVILRCVPISNHLYFYWYRQILGQKVEFLVSFYNNEISEKSEIFDDQFSVERPDGSNFTLKIRSTKLEDSAMYFCASSDLPDGGYTFGSGTRLTVV.

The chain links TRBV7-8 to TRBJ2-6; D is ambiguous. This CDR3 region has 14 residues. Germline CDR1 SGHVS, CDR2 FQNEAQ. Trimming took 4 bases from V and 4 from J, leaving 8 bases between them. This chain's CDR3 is CASSSPAGANVLTF. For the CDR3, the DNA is TGTGCCAGCAGCTCCCCGGCAGGGGCCAACGTCCTGACTTTC. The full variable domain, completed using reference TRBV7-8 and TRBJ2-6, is GAGVSQSPRYKVAKRGQDVALRCDPISGHVSLFWYQQALGQGPEFLTYFQNEAQLDKSGLPSDRFFAERPEGSVSTLKIQRTQQEDSAVYLCASSSPAGANVLTFGAGSRLTVL.

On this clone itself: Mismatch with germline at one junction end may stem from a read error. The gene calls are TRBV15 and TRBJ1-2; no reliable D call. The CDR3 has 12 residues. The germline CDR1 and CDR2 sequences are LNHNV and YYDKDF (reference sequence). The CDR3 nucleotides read TGTGCCACAAGCACGGGGAAGGGTGGCTACACCTTC. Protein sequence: CATSTGKGGYTF.

CDR3 bases: TGTGCCAGTAGTACCGATAGCAGGACAGGGAGAGCTAACTATGGCTACACCTTC. It is translated as CASSTDSRTGRANYGYTF. The genes are TRBV19 and TRBJ1-2, with 8 bases fitting TRBD1. The CDR3 covers 18 residues. CDR1 is LNHDA and CDR2 is SQIVND in the germline V gene (reference sequence). Trimming removed 4 bases from V and 0 bases from J; junction bases left unmatched: 13. The full variable domain, completed using reference TRBV19 and TRBJ1-2, is DGGITQSPKYLFRKEGQNVTLSCEQNLNHDAMYWYRQDPGQGLRLIYYSQIVNDFQKGDIAEGYSVSREKKESFPLTVTSAQKNPTAFYLCASSTDSRTGRANYGYTFGSGTRLTVV.

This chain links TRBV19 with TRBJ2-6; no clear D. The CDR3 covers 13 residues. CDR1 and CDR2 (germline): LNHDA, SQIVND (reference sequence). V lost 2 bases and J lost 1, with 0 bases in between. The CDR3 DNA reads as TGTGCCAGTAGTATATCTGGGGCCAACGTCCTGACTTTC. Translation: CASSISGANVLTF.

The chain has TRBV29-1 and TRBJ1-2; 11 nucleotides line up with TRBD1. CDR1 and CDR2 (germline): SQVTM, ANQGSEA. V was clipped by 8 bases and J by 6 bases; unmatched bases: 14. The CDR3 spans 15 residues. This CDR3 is CSPETGTGGWNGYTF. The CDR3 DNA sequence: TGCAGCCCAGAGACCGGGACAGGGGGATGGAATGGCTACACCTTC.

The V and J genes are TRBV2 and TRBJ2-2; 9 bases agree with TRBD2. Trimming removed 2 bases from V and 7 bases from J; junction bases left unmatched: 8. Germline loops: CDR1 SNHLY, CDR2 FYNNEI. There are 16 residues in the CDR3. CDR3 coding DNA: TGTGCCAGCAGTGAATGGCTAGCGGGGAGGGGCGGGGAGCTGTTTTTT. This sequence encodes CASSEWLAGRGGELFF. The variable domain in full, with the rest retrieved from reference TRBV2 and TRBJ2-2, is EPEVTQTPSHQVTQMGQEVILRCVPISNHLYFYWYRQILGQKVEFLVSFYNNEISEKSEIFDDQFSVERPDGSNFTLKIRSTKLEDSAMYFCASSEWLAGRGGELFFGEGSRLTVL.

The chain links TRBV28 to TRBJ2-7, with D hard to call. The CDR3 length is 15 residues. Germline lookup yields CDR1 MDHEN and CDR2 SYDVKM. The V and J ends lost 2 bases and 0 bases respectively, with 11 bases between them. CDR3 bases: TGTGCCAGCAGTTTACGGCAGGCGCGCTCCTACGAGCAGTACTTC. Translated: CASSLRQARSYEQYF.

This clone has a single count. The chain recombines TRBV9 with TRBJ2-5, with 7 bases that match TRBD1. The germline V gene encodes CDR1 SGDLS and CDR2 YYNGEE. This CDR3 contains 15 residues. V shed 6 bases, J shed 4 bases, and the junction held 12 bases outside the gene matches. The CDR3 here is CASNSRGGVPETQYF. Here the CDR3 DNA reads TGTGCCAGCAACTCGCGAGGGGGCGTCCCAGAGACCCAGTACTTC.

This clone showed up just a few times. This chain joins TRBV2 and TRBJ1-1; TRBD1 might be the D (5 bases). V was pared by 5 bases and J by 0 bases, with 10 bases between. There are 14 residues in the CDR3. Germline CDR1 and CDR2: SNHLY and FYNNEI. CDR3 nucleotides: TGTGCCAGCAGTTTGACAGTCATGAACACTGAAGCTTTCTTT. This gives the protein CASSLTVMNTEAFF.

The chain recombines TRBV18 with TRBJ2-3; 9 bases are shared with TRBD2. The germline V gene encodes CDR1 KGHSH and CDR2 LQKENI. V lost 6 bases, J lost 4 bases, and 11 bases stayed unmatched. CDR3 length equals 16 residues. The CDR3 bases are TGTGCCAGCTCTTCCTCCGGGACTAGCAGGGCAGATACGCAGTATTTT. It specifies CASSSSGTSRADTQYF. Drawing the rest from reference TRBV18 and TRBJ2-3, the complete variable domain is NAGVMQNPRHLVRRRGQEARLRCSPMKGHSHVYWYRQLPEEGLKFMVYLQKENIIDESGMPKERFSAEFPKEGPSILRIQQVVRGDSAAYFCASSSSGTSRADTQYFGPGTRLTVL.

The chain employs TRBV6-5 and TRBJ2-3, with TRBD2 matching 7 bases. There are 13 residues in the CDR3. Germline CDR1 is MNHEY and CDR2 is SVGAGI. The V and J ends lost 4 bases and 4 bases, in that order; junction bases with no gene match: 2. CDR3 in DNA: TGTGCCAGCAGTTCCGCGGGGGCAGATACGCAGTATTTT. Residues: CASSSAGADTQYF.

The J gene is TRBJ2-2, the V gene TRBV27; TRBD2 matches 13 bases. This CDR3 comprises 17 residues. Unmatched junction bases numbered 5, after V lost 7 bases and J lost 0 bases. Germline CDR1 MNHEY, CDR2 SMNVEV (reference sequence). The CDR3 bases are TGTGCCAGCACCAGGACTAGCGGGAGCGCGAACACCGGGGAGCTGTTTTTT. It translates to CASTRTSGSANTGELFF.

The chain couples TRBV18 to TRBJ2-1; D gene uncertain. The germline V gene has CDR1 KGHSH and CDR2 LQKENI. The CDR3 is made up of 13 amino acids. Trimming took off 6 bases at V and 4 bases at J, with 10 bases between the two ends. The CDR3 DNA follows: TGTGCCAGCTCTCCGCTACAGTACAATGAGCAGTTCTTC. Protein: CASSPLQYNEQFF.